These 24 T cell receptor beta chains share one sample of origin, sequenced in a study of cytomegalovirus exposure and HLA in healthy donors. Vbeta (60) and Jbeta (13) primers were used in the PCR. The table came from immunoSEQ multiplex PCR; TCRdb's copy has only in-frame clones and leaves some out. The sample holds about 98,000 clones, less than 85% seen once. The specimen was PBMCs. The receptors originated from a male donor in good health and CMV-seronegative.

CDR3 sequence reads: CASSLRPGSQYF. The CDR3 region has the DNA TGTGCCAGCAGCTTAAGGCCAGGGTCCCAGTACTTC. V gene TRBV13 combines with J gene TRBJ2-5; a possible D gene is TRBD1 (5 bases). Trimming pared 2 bases from V and 9 bases from J, leaving 10 bases between. From germline, CDR1 is PRHDT and CDR2 FYEKMQ (reference sequence). The CDR3 has 12 residues.

V and J are TRBV9 and TRBJ2-1; TRBD2 agrees at 11 bases. The V segment lost 3 bases and the J segment 3 bases; nucleotides outside the gene matches: 2. The germline gives CDR1 SGDLS, CDR2 YYNGEE. This CDR3 is 15 amino acids long. The CDR3 DNA follows: TGTGCCAGCAGCGAAGGGACTAGCGGCTACAATGAGCAGTTCTTC. The encoded protein is CASSEGTSGYNEQFF.

The chain couples TRBV5-5 to TRBJ2-7; no clear D. V lost 1 base and J lost 7, with 9 bases in between. Germline values: CDR1 SGHKS, CDR2 YYEKEE (reference sequence). The CDR3 consists of 12 residues. The CDR3 DNA is TGTGCCAGCAGCTTGTCAGTGTGGGAGCAGTACTTC. As protein: CASSLSVWEQYF.

The gene calls are TRBV11-3 and TRBJ2-2; D may be TRBD1 (6 bases). The CDR3 has 17 amino acids. V was pared by 5 bases and J by 4 bases, with 20 bases between. Germline CDR1 and CDR2: SGHNT and YENEEA. CDR3 sequence reads: CASSPRTAPLSTGELFF. CDR3 in DNA: TGTGCCAGCAGCCCCCGGACAGCGCCCTTGAGCACCGGGGAGCTGTTTTTT. The variable domain in full, with the rest retrieved from reference TRBV11-3 and TRBJ2-2, is EAGVVQSPRYKIIEKKQPVAFWCNPISGHNTLYWYLQNLGQGPELLIRYENEEAVDDSQLPKDRFSAERLKGVDSTLKIQPAELGDSAVYLCASSPRTAPLSTGELFFGEGSRLTVL.

The chain couples TRBV27 to TRBJ2-7; 9 bases are shared with TRBD2. In germline, CDR1 is MNHEY, CDR2 SMNVEV (reference sequence). V dropped 3 bases and J dropped 1; count of bases not matched to a gene: 1. The CDR3 sequence is 14 residues long. In DNA, the CDR3 is TGTGCCAGCAGTTTTAGCGGGGGTTCCTACGAGCAGTACTTC. It is translated as CASSFSGGSYEQYF.

The chain recombines TRBV27 with TRBJ1-2; no definite D call. V dropped 5 bases and J dropped 5 bases, with 12 bases sitting between them. There are 13 residues in the CDR3. Germline CDR1 is MNHEY and CDR2 is SMNVEV (reference sequence). CDR3 sequence reads: CASSQQREYGYTF. In nucleotides, the CDR3 is TGTGCCAGCAGTCAACAGAGGGAGTATGGCTACACCTTC.

The genes are TRBV4-2 and TRBJ2-7; 10 positions match TRBD2. This CDR3 is 17 amino acids long. Unmatched junction bases numbered 7, after V lost 1 base and J lost 1 base. Germline CDR1 is LGHNA and CDR2 is YNFKEQ. The CDR3 region is CASSQGTSGQISYEQYF. The CDR3 nucleotides are TGTGCCAGCAGCCAAGGGACTAGCGGACAGATTTCCTACGAGCAGTACTTC.

The genes are TRBV5-4 and TRBJ1-3; weak D call: TRBD1 (5 bases). Germline CDR1 and CDR2: SGHNT and YYREEE (reference sequence). The length of the CDR3 is 17 residues. The germline V and J ends were trimmed by 3 bases and 0 bases, with 16 bases remaining between them. The CDR3 sequence is CASSSPLTESSGNTIYF. CDR3 nucleotides: TGTGCCAGCAGCTCACCCCTGACAGAGAGCTCTGGAAACACCATATATTTT.

In nucleotides, the CDR3 is TGCGCCAGCAGCCAAGAACGGTTCGGACAGGGAGGTGGCTACACCTTC. Its protein is CASSQERFGQGGGYTF. The chain uses TRBV4-1 and TRBJ1-2; 8 bases are a match to TRBD1. The CDR3 is 16 amino acids. The trim removed 0 bases at V and 7 bases at J, leaving 10 bases unmatched. Germline CDR1 and CDR2: MGHRA and YSYEKL.

The rearrangement links TRBV9 to TRBJ2-7; 9 bases line up with TRBD1. The V segment lost 3 bases and the J segment 9 bases; nucleotides outside the gene matches: 10. Germline V gene data show CDR1 as SGDLS and CDR2 as YYNGEE. The CDR3 loop spans 14 amino acids. This CDR3 is CASSAGQGGRMQYF. The CDR3 nucleotides are TGTGCCAGCAGCGCGGGACAGGGAGGTCGCATGCAGTACTTC.

CDR3 in DNA: TGTGCCACCAGTGCTACGGGGGACCTCTCTAATGAAAAACTGTTTTTT. Protein product: CATSATGDLSNEKLFF. The chain carries TRBV15 and TRBJ1-4, with D perhaps matching TRBD1 (5 bases). Looked up from germline, CDR1 is LNHNV and CDR2 is YYDKDF (reference sequence). This CDR3 has 16 residues. V was pared by 6 bases and J by 3 bases, with 17 bases between.

In its sample, this clone was seen once. The chain has TRBV19 and TRBJ2-1; 7 positions match TRBD2. CDR3 length: 17 residues. Looked up from germline, CDR1 is LNHDA and CDR2 is SQIVND (reference sequence). After removal of 4 bases from V and 1 base from J, the junction contained 10 bases not matched to a gene. CDR3 region: CASSTRGRVRSYNEQFF. DNA of the CDR3: TGTGCCAGTAGTACCCGGGGGAGGGTAAGGTCCTACAATGAGCAGTTCTTC.

The genes are TRBV5-1 and TRBJ2-7; D might be TRBD2 (5 bases). The ends were cut back, 0 bases at V and 6 bases at J, with 10 bases in the middle. From germline, CDR1 is SGHRS and CDR2 YFSETQ. The CDR3 has 13 amino acids. CDR3 nucleotide sequence: TGCGCCAGCAGCTTGGATGGCCGGGGCGAGCAGTACTTC. This codes for CASSLDGRGEQYF.

The J gene is TRBJ2-5, the V gene TRBV27; possible D gene TRBD2, 5 bases. The DNA end favors TRBJ2-7, so the J call may be wrong. The CDR3 spans 13 residues. Germline V CDR1 and CDR2: MNHEY, SMNVEV (reference sequence). CDR3 sequence: CATRALRGLEQYF. CDR3 coding DNA: TGTGCCACCCGGGCACTGCGAGGGCTCGAGCAGTACTTC.

V gene TRBV6-5 combines with J gene TRBJ2-7; 8 nucleotides match TRBD1. This CDR3 is 13 amino acids long. V gave up 4 bases and J gave up 2 bases; unmatched junction bases: 1. CDR1 and CDR2 (germline): MNHEY, SVGAGI. The CDR3 region is CASSWGQAYEQYF. As DNA, the CDR3 is TGTGCCAGCAGTTGGGGACAGGCCTACGAGCAGTACTTC.

The J gene is TRBJ2-1, the V gene TRBV4-1; TRBD1 agrees at 8 bases. The CDR3 runs to 16 residues. The germline V gene has CDR1 MGHRA and CDR2 YSYEKL. J gave up 8 bases and V 6 bases, and 15 bases lay outside the gene matches. The CDR3 DNA reads as TGCGCCAGCAGAATCGGGCCGACAGGGGCGGTTGATGAGCAGTTCTTC. It is translated as CASRIGPTGAVDEQFF.

In DNA, the CDR3 is TGCGCCAGCAGCCAACGAGCGGACAGCTCCTACAATGAGCAGTTCTTC. Residues: CASSQRADSSYNEQFF. This sequence joins TRBV4-3 and TRBJ2-1; weak D call: TRBD1 (6 bases). The V and J ends lost 2 bases and 0 bases respectively, with 11 bases between them. Germline-derived CDR1 and CDR2 are LGHNA and YSLEER. CDR3 length: 16 residues.

This clone appeared a few times. The genes are TRBV10-3 and TRBJ2-3, with TRBD2 matching over 10 bases. Germline lookup yields CDR1 ENHRY and CDR2 SYGVKD. The CDR3 is made up of 15 amino acids. Trimming cost V 8 bases and J 6 bases; bases outside gene matches: 11. CDR3 sequence reads: CAIALAGENVDTQYF. The CDR3 DNA follows: TGTGCCATCGCTCTAGCGGGAGAGAACGTCGATACGCAGTATTTT.

The rearrangement joins TRBV7-9 to TRBJ2-4, with 7 bases identical to TRBD1. Germline values: CDR1 SEHNR, CDR2 FQNEAQ (reference sequence). CDR3 length: 15 residues. With 5 bases clipped from V and 8 bases from J, the junction kept 12 bases outside the gene matches. DNA for the CDR3: TGTGCCAGCAGCCCAGGGACAGCCTTGCGTGACATTCAGTACTTC. This sequence encodes CASSPGTALRDIQYF. Looking up the rest from reference TRBV7-9 and TRBJ2-4 gives the full variable domain: DTGVSQNPRHKITKRGQNVTFRCDPISEHNRLYWYRQTLGQGPEFLTYFQNEAQLEKSRLLSDRFSAERPKGSFSTLEIQRTEQGDSAMYLCASSPGTALRDIQYFGAGTRLSVL.

The chain employs TRBV27 and TRBJ2-2; D is possibly TRBD1 (6 bases). This CDR3 has 13 residues. Looked up from germline, CDR1 is MNHEY and CDR2 is SMNVEV (reference sequence). Trimming removed 4 bases at V and 4 bases at J, with 7 bases between. CDR3 amino acids: CASSWGRTGELFF. CDR3 nucleotides: TGTGCCAGCAGTTGGGGGCGCACCGGGGAGCTGTTTTTT.

This chain connects TRBV5-5 to TRBJ2-3; possibly TRBD1 for D (5 bases). Looked up from germline, CDR1 is SGHKS and CDR2 is YYEKEE (reference sequence). CDR3 size: 16 residues. Trimming removed 2 bases from V and 2 bases from J, with 15 bases in between. This CDR3 reads CASSFRAILTTDTQYF. The CDR3 coding sequence is TGTGCCAGCAGCTTCAGGGCCATTTTGACCACAGATACGCAGTATTTT.

This chain joins TRBV9 and TRBJ2-4; TRBD1 agrees at 10 bases. Germline CDR1 reads SGDLS; CDR2 reads YYNGEE. This CDR3 contains 16 residues. Trimming at V came to 3 bases and at J to 0 bases, leaving 3 bases not matched to a gene. CDR3 DNA sequence: TGTGCCAGCAGCGCGGGGACAGGGGTAGCCAAAAACATTCAGTACTTC. Residues: CASSAGTGVAKNIQYF.

The table lists this clone with a count of one. The J gene is TRBJ2-3, the V gene TRBV28, with D possibly being TRBD1 (6 bases). Germline V gene lookup returns CDR1 MDHEN and CDR2 SYDVKM. With 6 bases removed from V and 6 bases from J, the gap between germline ends came to 16 bases. The CDR3 contains 14 residues. The CDR3 reads CASRNSGTRDTQYF. The CDR3 DNA reads as TGTGCCAGCAGAAACTCCGGGACACGGGATACGCAGTATTTT.

V usage is TRBV30 and J usage is TRBJ2-7; the D gene is possibly TRBD2 (6 bases). From germline, CDR1 is GTSNPN and CDR2 SVGIG (reference sequence). The CDR3 consists of 13 residues. The germline V and J ends were trimmed by 1 base and 4 bases, with 11 bases remaining between them. DNA of the CDR3: TGTGCCTGGAGTGAATCTAGCGAATACGAGCAGTACTTC. Translated: CAWSESSEYEQYF.